This T cell receptor beta chain was documented in a study of cytomegalovirus exposure and HLA in healthy donors. Across the study: The same platform as the roughly 630 first-cohort repertoires was used for the 90 to 150 validation repertoires, a later analysis reported. Study-level findings and limits: In the approximately 120 validation repertoires, a later analysis found that first-cohort TCR clusters tended to co-occur. Rarity characterized most TCR sequences, yet some public TCRs appeared in many donors.

Notes on this clone: The antigen is undetermined.

The study drew the donors from its roughly 110-subject validation cohort, separate from the roughly 700-subject first cohort. V lost 2 bases and J lost 4, with 15 bases in between. CDR1 is SGHRS, CDR2 YFSETQ, per germline. The CDR3 is 15 amino acids. Profiled with immunoSEQ multiplex PCR; TCRdb holds only in-frame clones, not every one. This table has approximately 53,000 clones, 92% appearing once. The source material was PBMCs. The receptor's source is a man aged 18 to 29 in good health and CMV-seronegative. This rearrangement joins TRBV5-1 to TRBJ1-2; D is undetermined. The CDR3 here is CASSFPDGVPYGYTF. CDR3 bases: TGCGCCAGCAGCTTTCCGGACGGGGTCCCCTATGGCTACACCTTC.